This T cell receptor (beta chain) was sequenced during a study of blood T cells in healthy people across ages. Broader study findings: Diversity was higher, and naive CD4+ cells more numerous, in long-lived donors than in aged donors.

The extraction recovered at least 5.5 micrograms of total RNA per sample. Only a few counts were recorded for this clonotype. Its specificity is not known. Through a sample-barcoded 5' primer and a J-beta primer mix, a second PCR was run for 7 to 11 cycles. TCRdb re-called the 5' RACE reads with MiXCR, one entry per CDR3 protein. The sample has more than 650,000 distinct CDR3 sequences; roughly 20% are singletons. Sequencing was carried out using blood. This TCR was sampled from a man between 65 and 79 years old in good health.

CDR3 loop: CASSSNSGRANEQFF. As DNA, the CDR3 is TGTGCCAGCAGCTCAAATAGCGGGAGGGCCAATGAGCAGTTCTTC. The rearrangement links TRBV7-3 to TRBJ2-1; 11 bases match TRBD2. The ends lost 4 bases at V and 6 bases at J; junction bases unmatched: 5. CDR3 size: 15 residues. Germline assignment: CDR1 SGHTA and CDR2 FQGTGA.